This TCR beta chain was recovered during a study of blood T cell repertoires in COVID-19. Study-wide background: The analysed material was cDNA or gDNA that came from T cells, B-cell-depleted T cells, or PBMCs.

The length of the CDR3 is 15 residues. The V segment lost 4 bases and the J segment 4 bases; nucleotides outside the gene matches: 6. In germline, CDR1 is GTSNPN, CDR2 SVGIG (reference sequence). The method was immunoSEQ multiplex PCR; TCRdb's version includes in-frame clones alone and lacks a portion of them. The data show roughly 240,000 clones, 86% seen once. The TCR originated in a woman aged 45 to 65 who had recovered from COVID-19. The chain uses TRBV30 and TRBJ2-1; 11 positions agree with TRBD2. The sequenced sample consisted of PBMCs or T cells enriched from blood (not recorded which). The DNA for the CDR3 is TGTGCCTGGACTTGGGGGACTAGCGGTTACAATGAGCAGTTCTTC. Translated, it gives CAWTWGTSGYNEQFF.